This T cell receptor (beta chain) emerged from a study of T cell responses to AZD1222 COVID-19 vaccine. Study overall: Timing groups of about 4 and about 12 weeks for second doses were pooled.

The table came from immunoSEQ multiplex PCR; TCRdb's copy has only in-frame clones and leaves some out. This table holds 96,000 or so clones, almost 90% found once. This CDR3 has 15 amino acids. V was cut by 5 bases and J by 3 bases, with 17 bases left in between. Germline V gene lookup returns CDR1 SGHVS and CDR2 FQNEAQ. This clone was picked up one time. Its target is not known. Study outcomes and limitations: As reported, nearly half of all spike-specific TCRs target variant regions that are unmutated. Donors in the cohort were predominantly white British and more often female, and clonal diversity was possibly underestimated.

The chain combines TRBV7-8 with TRBJ2-7, with D perhaps matching TRBD1 (5 bases). This sequence was found in an adult in good health. The sequenced sample was peripheral blood, obtained on day 0 of AZD1222 vaccination. In DNA form, the CDR3 reads TGTGCCAGCAGCGCTGGATTAACAGGAATCTACGAGCAGTACTTC. This encodes CASSAGLTGIYEQYF.